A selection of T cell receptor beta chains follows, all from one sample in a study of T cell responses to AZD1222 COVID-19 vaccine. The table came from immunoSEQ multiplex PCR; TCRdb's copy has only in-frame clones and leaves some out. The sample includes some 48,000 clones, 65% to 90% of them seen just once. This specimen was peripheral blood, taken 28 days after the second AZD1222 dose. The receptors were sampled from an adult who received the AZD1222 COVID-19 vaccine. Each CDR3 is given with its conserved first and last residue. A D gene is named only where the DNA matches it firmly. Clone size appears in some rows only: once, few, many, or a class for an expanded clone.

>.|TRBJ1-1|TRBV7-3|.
CASSLSPSHDTEAFF
TGTGCCAGCAGCTTAAGTCCCAGCCACGACACTGAAGCTTTCTTT
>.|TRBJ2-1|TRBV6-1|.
CASSEGNEQFF
TGTGCCAGCAGTGAAGGGAATGAGCAGTTCTTC
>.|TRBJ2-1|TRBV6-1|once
CASSEYLQGNNEQFF
TGTGCCAGCAGTGAATATCTCCAGGGGAACAATGAGCAGTTCTTC
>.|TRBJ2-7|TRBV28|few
CASSSNYEQYF
TGTGCCAGCAGCTCAAACTACGAGCAGTACTTC
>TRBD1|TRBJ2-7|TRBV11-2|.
CASSLITPDRAYYEQYF
TGTGCCAGCAGCCTAATCACTCCGGACAGGGCCTACTACGAGCAGTACTTC
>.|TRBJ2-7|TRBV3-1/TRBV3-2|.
CASSQGGAYEQYF
TGTGCCAGCAGCCAAGGGGGGGCCTACGAGCAGTACTTC
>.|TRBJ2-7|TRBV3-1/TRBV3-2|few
CASSPRATIYEQYF
TGTGCCAGCAGCCCCAGGGCAACCATCTACGAGCAGTACTTC
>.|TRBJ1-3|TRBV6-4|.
CATLRGVRGNTIYF
TGTGCCACCCTTCGCGGGGTCAGGGGAAACACCATATATTTT
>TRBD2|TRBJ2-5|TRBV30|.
CAWSVLGVAGGLLEETQYF
TGTGCCTGGAGTGTCCTTGGAGTAGCGGGAGGGCTTTTGGAAGAGACCCAGTACTTC
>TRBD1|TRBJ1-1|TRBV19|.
CASSIWDRGRQGMPTEAFF
TGTGCCAGTAGTATTTGGGACAGGGGGCGTCAGGGGATGCCCACTGAAGCTTTCTTT
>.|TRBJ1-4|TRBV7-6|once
CASSLEPGLSNEKLFF
TGTGCCAGCAGCTTAGAGCCTGGGTTGTCTAATGAAAAACTGTTTTTT
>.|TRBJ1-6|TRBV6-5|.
CASSGSYNSPLHF
TGTGCCAGCAGCGGCTCCTATAATTCACCCCTCCACTTT
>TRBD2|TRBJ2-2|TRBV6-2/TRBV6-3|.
CASSYSGLDMGELFF
TGTGCCAGCAGTTACTCAGGACTAGATATGGGGGAGCTGTTTTTT
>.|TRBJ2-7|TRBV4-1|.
CASSQDQYSFYEQYF
TGCGCCAGCAGCCAAGATCAGTACAGTTTCTACGAGCAGTACTTC
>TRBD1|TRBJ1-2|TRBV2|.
CASRGQANYGYTF
TGTGCCAGCAGGGGACAGGCCAACTATGGCTACACCTTC
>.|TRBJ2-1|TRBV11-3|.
CASVPNSYNEQFF
TGTGCCAGCGTGCCCAACTCCTACAATGAGCAGTTCTTC
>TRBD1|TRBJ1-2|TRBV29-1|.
CSVGALRDRDGYTF
TGCAGCGTTGGGGCCTTGAGGGACAGGGATGGCTACACCTTC
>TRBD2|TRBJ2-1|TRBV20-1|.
CSASLSGRTNEQFF
TGCAGTGCTAGTCTTAGCGGGAGGACGAATGAGCAGTTCTTC
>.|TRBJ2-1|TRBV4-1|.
CASSQDLLFDEQFF
TGCGCCAGCAGCCAAGATCTTCTCTTCGATGAGCAGTTCTTC
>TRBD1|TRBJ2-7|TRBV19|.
CASSPGTGGLYEQYF
TGTGCCAGTAGTCCGGGGACAGGGGGCCTCTACGAGCAGTACTTC
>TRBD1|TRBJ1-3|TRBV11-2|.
CASSRDRGLDTIYF
TGTGCCAGCAGCCGGGACAGGGGGCTAGACACCATATATTTT
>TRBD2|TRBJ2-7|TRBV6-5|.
CASSLAEGTYEQYF
TGTGCCAGCAGTCTAGCGGAGGGTACCTACGAGCAGTACTTC
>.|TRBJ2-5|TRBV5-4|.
CASSSDRGKETQYF
TGTGCCAGCAGCTCGGACAGAGGGAAGGAGACCCAGTACTTC
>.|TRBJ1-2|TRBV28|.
CASSLSTSGYTF
TGTGCCAGCAGTTTAAGCACCTCAGGCTACACCTTC
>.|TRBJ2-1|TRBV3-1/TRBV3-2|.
CASSQEARDVYNEQFF
TGTGCCAGCAGCCAAGAGGCTAGGGACGTCTACAATGAGCAGTTCTTC
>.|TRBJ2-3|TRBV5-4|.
CASSLERVHTDTQYF
TGTGCCAGCAGCTTGGAGAGGGTCCACACAGATACGCAGTATTTT
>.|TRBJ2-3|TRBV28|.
CASTAPSTDTQYF
TGTGCCAGCACAGCCCCCAGCACAGATACGCAGTATTTT
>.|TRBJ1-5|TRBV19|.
CASSPLSQPQHF
TGTGCCAGTAGCCCCTTATCGCAGCCCCAGCATTTT
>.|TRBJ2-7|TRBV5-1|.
CASRFEGGAYEQYF
TGCGCCAGCAGGTTTGAGGGAGGTGCCTACGAGCAGTACTTC
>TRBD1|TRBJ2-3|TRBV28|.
CASRGLDRDPDTQYF
TGTGCCAGTAGAGGTTTAGACAGGGACCCCGATACGCAGTATTTT
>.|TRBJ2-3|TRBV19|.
CASSILQDNTQYF
TGTGCCAGTAGTATTTTACAGGACAATACGCAGTATTTT
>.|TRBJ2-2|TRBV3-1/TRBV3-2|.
CASSRDTNTGELFF
TGTGCCAGCAGCCGGGACACCAACACCGGGGAGCTGTTTTTT
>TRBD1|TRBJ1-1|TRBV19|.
CASSIQGAPNTEAFF
TGTGCCAGTAGTATACAGGGGGCTCCGAACACTGAAGCTTTCTTT
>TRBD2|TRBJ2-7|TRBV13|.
CASSSPYRFLGGTNEQYF
TGTGCCAGCAGCTCCCCTTACCGGTTTTTGGGAGGGACGAACGAGCAGTACTTC
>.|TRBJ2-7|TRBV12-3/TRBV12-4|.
CASSVDSSYEQYF
TGTGCCAGCAGCGTCGACAGCTCCTACGAGCAGTACTTC
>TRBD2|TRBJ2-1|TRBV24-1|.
CATSEARGGMAAYNEQFF
TGTGCCACCAGTGAGGCCCGGGGGGGAATGGCGGCCTACAATGAGCAGTTCTTC